This T cell receptor beta chain was found in a study of T cells in Graves' hyperthyroidism and ophthalmopathy. Study-level background: Peripheral blood specimens were obtained at initial diagnosis, prior to any treatment.

Amplification yielded TCR beta CDR3 regions, with RNA transcripts as the source. Primed by the HTBI set, a first-round RT-PCR was run on the TCR CDR3. From the multiplex PCR reads, TCRdb called clonotypes with MiXCR, one entry per CDR3 protein. The profile shows about 530,000 distinct CDR3 sequences, more than 15% of them singletons. This clonotype was seen repeatedly, ten times or more. Uncontrolled infection, other autoimmune disease, pregnancy or lactation led to exclusion. Diagnoses were established using clinical symptoms, serum thyroxine and TRAb, thyroid ultrasound and orbital computed tomography. This CDR3 contains 15 residues. Trimming stripped 7 bases from V and 0 bases from J, with 15 bases between.

The V gene is TRBV12-3 or TRBV12-4, the J gene TRBJ1-1, with D tentatively TRBD1 (6 bases). The source of this sequence is a woman aged 18-35 years with Graves' ophthalmopathy. Sequenced sample: blood. The DNA for the CDR3 is TGTGCCAGCACCCTAGGGGGAGGAGTGAACACTGAAGCTTTCTTT. Its translation is CASTLGGGVNTEAFF.